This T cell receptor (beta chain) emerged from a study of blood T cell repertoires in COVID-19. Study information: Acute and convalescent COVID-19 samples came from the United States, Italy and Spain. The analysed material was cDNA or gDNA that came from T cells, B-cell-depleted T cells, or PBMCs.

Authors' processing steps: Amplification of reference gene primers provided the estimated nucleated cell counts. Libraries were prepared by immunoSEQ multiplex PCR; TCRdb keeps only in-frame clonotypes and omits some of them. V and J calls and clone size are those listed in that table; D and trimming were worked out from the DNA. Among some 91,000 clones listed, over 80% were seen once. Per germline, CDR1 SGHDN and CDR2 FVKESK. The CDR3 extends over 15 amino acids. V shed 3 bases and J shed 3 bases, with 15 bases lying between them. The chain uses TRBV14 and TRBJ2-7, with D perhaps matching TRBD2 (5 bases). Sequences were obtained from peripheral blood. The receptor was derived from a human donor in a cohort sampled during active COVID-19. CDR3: CASSQTLGGGYEQYF. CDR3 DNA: TGTGCCAGCAGCCAGACACTCGGAGGAGGCTACGAGCAGTACTTC. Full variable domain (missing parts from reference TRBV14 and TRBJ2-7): EAGVTQFPSHSVIEKGQTVTLRCDPISGHDNLYWYRRVMGKEIKFLLHFVKESKQDESGMPNNRFLAERTGGTYSTLKVQPAELEDSGVYFCASSQTLGGGYEQYFGPGTRLTVT.